Reported below is one T cell receptor (beta chain). Participant age was about 18 to 89 years, and participants resided in fewer than 25 US areas. The CDR3 spans 15 residues. Trimming stripped 4 bases from V and 3 bases from J, with 12 bases between. Germline V gene data show CDR1 as SGHNT and CDR2 as YENEEA. The source of the sample is a study of blood T cell repertoires in COVID-19. Original methodology: Amplified reference gene primers provided the basis for estimating nucleated cell counts. TCRdb's copy holds only in-frame clones and misses some; the assay was immunoSEQ multiplex PCR. The V and J calls and clone size come from that table; D and trimming were worked out from the DNA. The sample has approximately 170,000 clones; around 91% are singletons.

The V call is TRBV11-3, the J call TRBJ2-2; weak D call: TRBD1 (6 bases). The sequence was collected from a woman aged 18 to 35 who had recovered from COVID-19. Sequenced material: PBMCs or T cells enriched from blood (not recorded which). CDR3 coding DNA: TGTGCCAGCAGCTGGGGGCTCGATTACACCGGGGAGCTGTTTTTT. Its translation: CASSWGLDYTGELFF.